Below are 27 T cell receptor beta chains sequenced from a single sample in a study of T cell responses to AZD1222 COVID-19 vaccine. Libraries were prepared by immunoSEQ multiplex PCR; TCRdb keeps only in-frame clonotypes and omits some of them. The profile shows under 150,000 clones, more than 85% of them singletons. The input for sequencing was peripheral blood, taken on day 0 of AZD1222 vaccination. These TCRs come from an adult in good health.

V gene TRBV19 combines with J gene TRBJ2-2, with D unclear. The CDR3 length is 14 residues. The germline V gene encodes CDR1 LNHDA and CDR2 SQIVND (reference sequence). Trimming removed 2 bases from V and 4 bases from J, with 8 bases in between. CDR3 sequence reads: CASSINQPTGELFF. CDR3 bases: TGTGCCAGTAGTATAAATCAGCCCACCGGGGAGCTGTTTTTT.

The chain recombines TRBV11-3 with TRBJ1-2; the D is unclear. Deletions cut 1 base from V and 2 bases from J, with 23 bases between. Germline V gene data show CDR1 as SGHNT and CDR2 as YENEEA. The CDR3 extends over 19 amino acids. The CDR3 nucleotides read TGTGCCAGCAGCTTAGCCCCGATCATAGAAAGGCAGGAGAACTATGGCTACACCTTC. Encoded protein: CASSLAPIIERQENYGYTF.

The genes are TRBV5-1 and TRBJ1-3; D is possibly TRBD1 (5 bases). V was trimmed by 0 bases and J by 0 bases, leaving 10 bases between them. The CDR3 consists of 16 residues. CDR1 is SGHRS, CDR2 YFSETQ, per germline. This CDR3 reads CASSLEGPLSGNTIYF. The CDR3 DNA sequence: TGCGCCAGCAGCTTGGAGGGACCCCTCTCTGGAAACACCATATATTTT. Combining the CDR3 with reference TRBV5-1 and TRBJ1-3 gives the whole variable domain KAGVTQTPRYLIKTRGQQVTLSCSPISGHRSVSWYQQTPGQGLQFLFEYFSETQRNKGNFPGRFSGRQFSNSRSEMNVSTLELGDSALYLCASSLEGPLSGNTIYFGEGSWLTVV.

This chain links TRBV18 with TRBJ2-2, with D hard to call. The ends were cut back, 6 bases at V and 4 bases at J, with 9 bases in the middle. The CDR3 runs to 13 residues. Germline values: CDR1 KGHSH, CDR2 LQKENI. The CDR3 sequence is CASSPTSTGELFF. The CDR3 DNA reads as TGTGCCAGCTCGCCGACTTCCACCGGGGAGCTGTTTTTT.

V usage is TRBV25-1 and J usage is TRBJ2-1; 7 bases map to TRBD1. V lost 6 bases, J lost 12 bases, and 5 bases stayed unmatched. From germline, CDR1 is MGHDK and CDR2 SYGVNS. This CDR3 is 11 amino acids long. The CDR3 sequence is CASRETGPQFF. CDR3 sequence (DNA): TGTGCCAGCAGGGAGACAGGGCCGCAGTTCTTC.

The chain joins TRBV28 to TRBJ2-3, with 8 nucleotides matching TRBD2. CDR3 length equals 16 residues. With 5 bases clipped from V and 8 bases from J, the junction kept 15 bases outside the gene matches. The germline V gene encodes CDR1 MDHEN and CDR2 SYDVKM. The CDR3 DNA follows: TGTGCCAGCAGTCTCCCTACCGGGAGGGAGGGCGGTACGCAGTATTTT. Translated, it gives CASSLPTGREGGTQYF.

This clone was recorded a few times. This sequence joins TRBV7-9 and TRBJ2-7; D gene ambiguous. Germline lookup yields CDR1 SEHNR and CDR2 FQNEAQ (reference sequence). V lost 2 bases and J lost 3, with 14 bases in between. This CDR3 spans 15 amino acids. The CDR3 nucleotides are TGTGCCAGCAGCTTATCAGGCGCGTACGGCTACGAGCAGTACTTC. Its protein product is CASSLSGAYGYEQYF.

J is TRBJ2-3 and V is TRBV7-9, with D hard to call. Trimming took 6 bases from V and 2 from J, leaving 12 bases between them. This CDR3 has 14 amino acids. Germline V gives CDR1 SEHNR, CDR2 FQNEAQ (reference sequence). DNA for the CDR3: TGTGCCAGCAGGCCCCTGACCCACACAGATACGCAGTATTTT. Protein product: CASRPLTHTDTQYF.

This clone was counted a single time. The rearrangement uses TRBV21-1 and TRBJ1-5; the table's D call of TRBD1 was not tested on the DNA. TRBV21-1 is a listed pseudogene. This CDR3 region has 14 residues. The CDR3 spells CASSSRQDNQPQHF. The CDR3 region has the DNA TGTGCCAGCAGCAGCCGACAGGATAATCAGCCCCAGCATTTT.

The chain couples TRBV2 to TRBJ1-2; 9 nucleotides match TRBD1. V lost 7 bases and J lost 5; bases outside the gene matches: 11. The CDR3 loop spans 15 amino acids. Germline assignment: CDR1 SNHLY and CDR2 FYNNEI. The CDR3 DNA reads as TGTGCCAGCAACAGGGGGCGCGCACTAGAGTATGGCTACACCTTC. This translates into CASNRGRALEYGYTF.

The rearrangement joins TRBV5-8 to TRBJ1-5; no clear D gene. The ends were cut back, 2 bases at V and 0 bases at J, with 12 bases in the middle. Germline loops: CDR1 SGHTS, CDR2 YDEGEE. The CDR3 is 16 residues long. CDR3 sequence: CASSFKDYYSNQPQHF. The CDR3 DNA follows: TGTGCCAGCAGCTTTAAGGACTACTATAGCAATCAGCCCCAGCATTTT. Full variable domain (rest looked up from reference TRBV5-8 and TRBJ1-5): EAGVTQSPTHLIKTRGQQATLRCSPISGHTSVYWYQQALGLGLQFLLWYDEGEERNRGNFPPRFSGRQFPNYSSELNVNALELEDSALYLCASSFKDYYSNQPQHFGDGTRLSIL.

The chain joins TRBV7-2 to TRBJ2-7, with 11 bases identical to TRBD2. The CDR3 has 13 amino acids. Per the germline V gene, CDR1 is SGHTA and CDR2 is FQGNSA. J was trimmed by 4 bases and V by 4 bases; bases with no gene match: 0. The CDR3 loop reads CASSWTSGYEQYF. CDR3 nucleotides: TGTGCCAGCAGCTGGACTAGCGGGTACGAGCAGTACTTC.

J is TRBJ1-2 and V is TRBV7-9, with 7 bases identical to TRBD1. The CDR3 consists of 13 residues. Looked up from germline, CDR1 is SEHNR and CDR2 is FQNEAQ (reference sequence). The V segment lost 5 bases and the J segment 8 bases; nucleotides outside the gene matches: 8. The CDR3 protein is CASSNPTGPGYTF. As DNA, the CDR3 is TGTGCCAGCAGCAACCCGACAGGGCCCGGCTACACCTTC.

The chain employs TRBV10-2 and TRBJ1-2; D gene ambiguous. Trimming removed 6 bases from V and 0 bases from J, with 8 bases in between. Germline CDR1 reads WSHSY; CDR2 reads SAAADI. This CDR3 comprises 13 residues. DNA for the CDR3: TGCGCCAGCAGGGGTATCTCTAACTATGGCTACACCTTC. It is translated as CASRGISNYGYTF.

The chain employs TRBV28 and TRBJ1-6; 8 nucleotides agree with TRBD1. The CDR3 totals 16 residues. CDR1 is MDHEN, CDR2 SYDVKM, per germline. J gave up 7 bases and V 3 bases, and 8 bases lay outside the gene matches. The CDR3 region has the DNA TGTGCCAGCAGTTTCCGGCGGACAGGGAAGAATTCACCCCTCCACTTT. Translated: CASSFRRTGKNSPLHF.

The chain uses TRBV5-1 and TRBJ1-1; D is uncertain. Germline CDR1 is SGHRS and CDR2 is YFSETQ. This CDR3 has 13 amino acids. V was clipped by 1 base and J by 1 base, with 5 bases between them. The DNA for the CDR3 is TGCGCCAGCAGCTTGATCAGGAACACTGAAGCTTTCTTT. As protein: CASSLIRNTEAFF.

The chain combines TRBV27 with TRBJ2-2, with TRBD2 matching over 7 bases. CDR1 is MNHEY and CDR2 is SMNVEV in the germline V gene (reference sequence). J lost 6 bases, V lost 3 bases, and 1 base had no gene match. This CDR3 comprises 13 residues. The CDR3 DNA reads as TGTGCCAGCAGTTTCGGACTAGCCGGGGAGCTGTTTTTT. It encodes CASSFGLAGELFF.

The V call is TRBV29-1, the J call TRBJ1-1; 8 bases are shared with TRBD1. The V gene's germline CDR1 is SQVTM and CDR2 ANQGSEA. V shed 7 bases and J 1 base; nucleotides not matched to a gene: 8. This CDR3 is 14 amino acids long. The CDR3 nucleotides are TGCAGCGCTGCCGGGACAGGCCGGAACACTGAAGCTTTCTTT. Protein sequence: CSAAGTGRNTEAFF.

The chain couples TRBV27 to TRBJ1-1; 8 nucleotides agree with TRBD1. CDR1 and CDR2 from the germline V gene are MNHEY and SMNVEV (reference sequence). This CDR3 has 15 residues. Trimming took 3 bases from V and 3 from J; bases not matched to a gene: 6. The CDR3 sequence: CASSFSLTGDTEAFF. The CDR3 nucleotides read TGTGCCAGCAGTTTTAGCTTGACAGGGGACACTGAAGCTTTCTTT.

This chain joins TRBV27 and TRBJ2-1, with 9 bases that match TRBD1. Germline V CDR1 and CDR2: MNHEY, SMNVEV (reference sequence). CDR3 size: 20 residues. The trim removed 3 bases at V and 7 bases at J, leaving 22 bases unmatched. The CDR3 region has the DNA TGTGCCAGCAGTTTCGATACGGGACAGGGTACGAGGGAGGGCCCTAATGAGCAGTTCTTC. Residues: CASSFDTGQGTREGPNEQFF.

The chain combines TRBV7-9 with TRBJ2-3, with 9 bases that match TRBD1. This CDR3 has 18 amino acids. J lost 3 bases, V lost 3 bases, and 13 bases had no gene match. Germline V gives CDR1 SEHNR, CDR2 FQNEAQ (reference sequence). For the CDR3, the DNA is TGTGCCAGCAGCTTCCGGAGGTCTGGGACAGGGTGGACAGATACGCAGTATTTT. Protein: CASSFRRSGTGWTDTQYF.

This clone was detected once. The genes are TRBV12-3 or TRBV12-4 and TRBJ1-5; possibly TRBD1 for D (5 bases). The CDR3 length is 13 residues. V was cut by 3 bases and J by 6 bases, with 9 bases left in between. The CDR3 sequence is CASSLGDGQPQHF. DNA of the CDR3: TGTGCCAGCAGTTTGGGGGATGGTCAGCCCCAGCATTTT.

The chain combines TRBV5-8 with TRBJ1-2, with TRBD1 matching 7 bases. Germline CDR1 is SGHTS and CDR2 is YDEGEE. V shed 1 base, J shed 4 bases, and the junction held 13 bases outside the gene matches. The CDR3 totals 17 residues. The CDR3 DNA reads as TGTGCCAGCAGCTTGTACCCGGGACAGTCCCGGGGCTATGGCTACACCTTC. As protein: CASSLYPGQSRGYGYTF.

The V call is TRBV3-1 (or the pseudogene TRBV3-2), the J call TRBJ1-2; 8 positions agree with TRBD1. The CDR3 has 15 residues. V shed 4 bases and J 7 bases; nucleotides not matched to a gene: 11. Germline CDR1 reads LGHDT; CDR2 reads YNNKEL (reference sequence). CDR3 amino acids: CASSPTPGQELGYTF. As DNA, the CDR3 is TGTGCCAGCAGCCCTACCCCGGGACAGGAGCTTGGCTACACCTTC.

The CDR3 region is CASSPGGAGAYEQYF. The CDR3 region has the DNA TGTGCCAGCTCACCGGGGGGGGCAGGGGCCTACGAGCAGTACTTC. The J gene is TRBJ2-7, the V gene TRBV18, with D possibly matching TRBD2 (7 bases). The CDR3 spans 15 residues. In germline, CDR1 is KGHSH, CDR2 LQKENI. V was shortened by 3 bases and J by 2 bases, with 14 bases between the two germline ends. Complete variable domain (other parts from reference TRBV18 and TRBJ2-7): NAGVMQNPRHLVRRRGQEARLRCSPMKGHSHVYWYRQLPEEGLKFMVYLQKENIIDESGMPKERFSAEFPKEGPSILRIQQVVRGDSAAYFCASSPGGAGAYEQYFGPGTRLTVT.

The genes are TRBV19 and TRBJ1-4; TRBD1 agrees at 9 bases. Germline loops: CDR1 LNHDA, CDR2 SQIVND (reference sequence). The junction had 9 bases not matched to a gene; V was cut back by 5 bases and J by 2 bases. This CDR3 has 17 residues. The CDR3 nucleotides read TGTGCCAGTAGTCCCAACAGGGGGCGAACGACTAATGAAAAACTGTTTTTT. Translated: CASSPNRGRTTNEKLFF.

The rearrangement links TRBV3-1 (or the pseudogene TRBV3-2) to TRBJ1-2; a possible D gene is TRBD1 (6 bases). The ends were cut back, 4 bases at V and 6 bases at J, with 21 bases in the middle. The CDR3 covers 16 residues. Germline values: CDR1 LGHDT, CDR2 YNNKEL (reference sequence). Written as DNA, the CDR3 is TGTGCCAGCAGCCCTCCCCATCCCACAGGGCGGGATGGCTACACCTTC. It is translated as CASSPPHPTGRDGYTF.